These T cell receptor beta chains were read from a single sample in a study of T-cell reconstitution after alpha-beta-depleted transplantation in children. TCRdb called the PCR reads again in MiXCR, with one record for every CDR3 protein. The sample includes fewer than 130,000 distinct CDR3 sequences, about 9.4% seen only once; the top ten take less than 10%. The sample in question was PBMCs from the stem cell graft donor, obtained from the stem cell graft. Source of these receptors: a human donor who donated a stem cell graft to a child with acute lymphoblastic leukemia. CDR3s include the opening cysteine and the closing phenylalanine or tryptophan. A D gene is named only where the DNA matches it firmly. Some rows have no size entry. The others give once, few or many, or a class for an expanded clone.

TRBV3-1	.	TRBD2	TRBJ2-3	CATSSKWTSGGRGTDTQYF	TGTGCCACCAGCTCCAAGTGGACTAGCGGGGGAAGGGGTACAGATACGCAGTATTTT
TRBV9	many	TRBD2	TRBJ2-3	CASRAGTSAKDTQYF	TGTGCCAGCAGGGCCGGGACTAGCGCCAAAGATACGCAGTATTTT
TRBV12-3/TRBV12-4	many	.	TRBJ2-7	CASSFDTRPAQYF	TGTGCCAGCAGTTTTGACACTCGACCTGCGCAGTACTTC
TRBV9	many	TRBD1	TRBJ2-2	CASSPPRQGGDRELFF	TGTGCCAGCAGCCCACCACGACAGGGTGGAGACAGGGAGCTGTTTTTT
TRBV12-3/TRBV12-4	.	.	TRBJ2-1	CASSSGVYIGEFF	TGTGCCAGCAGCTCCGGGGTCTACATCGGCGAGTTCTTC
TRBV7-2	many	.	TRBJ2-4	CASSLEGGTNIQYF	TGTGCCAGCAGCTTAGAAGGGGGGACAAACATTCAGTACTTC
TRBV7-8	many	.	TRBJ1-1	CASSFLMTEAFF	TGTGCCAGCAGCTTTCTCATGACTGAAGCTTTCTTT
TRBV28	many	.	TRBJ2-3	CASRGVLGRSTDTQYF	TGTGCCAGCAGGGGGGTCTTGGGGAGAAGCACAGATACGCAGTATTTT
TRBV9	many	.	TRBJ2-7	CASSVDEGPYEQYF	TGTGCCAGCAGCGTAGATGAGGGGCCCTACGAGCAGTACTTC
TRBV5-1	many	.	TRBJ2-7	CASSSRGEQYF	TGCGCCAGCAGCTCTCGGGGGGAGCAGTACTTC
TRBV20-1	.	TRBD1	TRBJ1-6	CSAGPGQGFPPLHF	TGCAGTGCTGGACCGGGACAGGGGTTTCCTCCCCTCCACTTT
TRBV7-2	many	.	TRBJ1-2	CASSLVGGRGGGGYGYTF	TGTGCCAGCAGCTTAGTTGGCGGCAGGGGAGGTGGAGGCTATGGCTACACCTTC
TRBV12-3/TRBV12-4	many	TRBD1	TRBJ1-5	CASTSDRVNQPQHF	TGTGCCAGCACCTCGGACAGGGTGAATCAGCCCCAGCATTTT
TRBV11-2	few	.	TRBJ1-2	CASSPVAYGYTF	TGTGCCAGCAGCCCCGTGGCCTATGGCTACACCTTC
TRBV7-9	many	.	TRBJ1-3	CASSLAGSGNTIYF	TGTGCCAGCAGCTTAGCGGGCTCTGGAAACACCATATATTTT
TRBV6-2/TRBV6-3	many	.	TRBJ2-1	CASTFPRDSDLAVPYNEQFF	TGTGCCAGCACCTTCCCCCGGGACAGCGATCTAGCGGTGCCTTACAATGAGCAGTTCTTC
TRBV7-9	many	.	TRBJ1-2	CASSLDYIIYGYTF	TGTGCCAGCAGCTTAGACTATATAATCTATGGCTACACCTTC
TRBV7-2	many	.	TRBJ1-2	CASSQVQANYGYTF	TGTGCCAGCAGCCAGGTCCAAGCTAACTATGGCTACACCTTC
TRBV27	many	.	TRBJ2-7	CASSSSGRHEQYF	TGTGCCAGCAGTTCAAGCGGCCGGCACGAGCAGTACTTC
TRBV6-1	many	TRBD2	TRBJ2-7	CASSPASGGSYEQYF	TGTGCCAGCAGTCCCGCTAGCGGGGGATCCTACGAGCAGTACTTC
TRBV6-2/TRBV6-3	.	.	TRBJ2-7	CASARISYEQYF	TGTGCCAGCGCCCGGATCTCCTACGAGCAGTACTTC
TRBV7-6	many	.	TRBJ1-1	CASSFGQGFPEAFF	TGTGCCAGCAGCTTTGGGCAGGGGTTCCCTGAAGCTTTCTTT
TRBV3-1	many	TRBD2	TRBJ2-1	CASSHSGTSRGEQFF	TGTGCCAGCAGCCACTCTGGGACTAGCCGGGGTGAGCAGTTCTTC
TRBV12-3/TRBV12-4	many	.	TRBJ2-5	CASGREETQYF	TGTGCCAGCGGCCGTGAAGAGACCCAGTACTTC
TRBV12-3/TRBV12-4	many	TRBD2	TRBJ2-1	CASSLESASGGGDEQFF	TGTGCCAGCAGTTTAGAATCGGCTAGCGGGGGGGGGGATGAGCAGTTCTTC
TRBV9	many	.	TRBJ2-7	CASSVGINPGAEQYF	TGTGCCAGCAGCGTAGGGATCAACCCAGGGGCCGAGCAGTACTTC
TRBV4-1	many	TRBD1	TRBJ2-6	CASSRPGQGTGANVLTF	TGCGCCAGCAGCCGGCCGGGACAGGGGACTGGGGCCAACGTCCTGACTTTC
TRBV21-1	.	.	TRBJ1-1	CASMSLGRNTEAFF	TGTGCCAGCATGTCTTTAGGAAGGAACACTGAAGCTTTCTTT
TRBV5-1	many	.	TRBJ1-2	CASSFDGYGYTF	TGCGCCAGCAGCTTCGACGGATATGGCTACACCTTC
TRBV12-3/TRBV12-4	many	TRBD1	TRBJ1-3	CATRGTVGNTIYF	TGTGCCACCCGAGGGACAGTTGGAAACACCATATATTTT
TRBV21-1	many	.	TRBJ2-3	CASSTRDTLPDTQYF	TGTGCCAGCAGCACCCGGGACACCCTCCCAGATACGCAGTATTTT
TRBV24-1	many	.	TRBJ2-3	CATSDSGDTQYF	TGTGCCACCAGTGATAGCGGAGATACGCAGTATTTT
TRBV2	many	.	TRBJ2-7	CASSVPSKAYEQYF	TGTGCCAGCAGTGTCCCCTCCAAGGCTTACGAGCAGTACTTC
TRBV7-9	many	.	TRBJ2-5	CASSGSDPQYF	TGTGCCAGCAGCGGAAGCGACCCCCAGTACTTC
TRBV7-2	few	TRBD1	TRBJ1-2	CASSTRPDRVANYGYTF	TGTGCCAGCAGCACACGACCAGACAGGGTAGCTAACTATGGCTACACCTTC
TRBV3-1	many	TRBD2	TRBJ2-2	CASSSKRGPLSGELFF	TGTGCCAGCAGCTCCAAGCGGGGGCCCTTATCCGGGGAGCTGTTTTTT
TRBV5-1	many	.	TRBJ1-2	CASSFFPGTVTIYGYTF	TGCGCCAGCAGCTTCTTCCCGGGGACGGTGACAATATATGGCTACACCTTC
TRBV29-1	many	.	TRBJ2-5	CSVVWGETQYF	TGCAGCGTTGTGTGGGGTGAGACCCAGTACTTC
TRBV20-1	few	.	TRBJ2-3	CSAKLYGTDTQYF	TGCAGTGCTAAACTTTACGGCACAGATACGCAGTATTTT
TRBV7-2	many	.	TRBJ2-5	CASSPDRFQETQYF	TGTGCCAGCAGCCCTGACAGGTTTCAAGAGACCCAGTACTTC
TRBV24-1	many	.	TRBJ2-2	CATSDRPGGKNTGELFF	TGTGCCACCAGTGACCGTCCAGGGGGGAAGAACACCGGGGAGCTGTTTTTT
TRBV27	many	TRBD1	TRBJ2-3	CASRPQGARSTQYF	TGTGCCAGCAGGCCTCAGGGGGCGCGGAGTACGCAGTATTTT
TRBV4-1	many	.	TRBJ1-1	CASSPIPPSNTEAFF	TGCGCCAGCAGCCCCATACCCCCATCGAACACTGAAGCTTTCTTT
TRBV18	many	TRBD1	TRBJ1-5	CASSLRTGISNQPQHF	TGTGCCAGCTCACTCCGGACAGGGATAAGCAATCAGCCCCAGCATTTT
TRBV20-1	many	TRBD2	TRBJ2-2	CSARVPSGSPNTGELFF	TGCAGTGCTAGAGTCCCTAGCGGGAGCCCGAACACCGGGGAGCTGTTTTTT
TRBV5-1	many	TRBD2	TRBJ2-1	CASSYGGLAGSNEQFF	TGCGCCAGCAGCTATGGGGGACTAGCGGGAAGCAATGAGCAGTTCTTC
TRBV4-3	many	TRBD1	TRBJ2-7	CASSPGQGNYEQYF	TGCGCCAGCAGCCCCGGACAGGGAAACTACGAGCAGTACTTC
TRBV20-1	many	.	TRBJ2-4	CSANPRMKNIQYF	TGCAGTGCTAATCCCCGGATGAAAAACATTCAGTACTTC
TRBV6-2/TRBV6-3	many	TRBD2	TRBJ2-3	CASKLATINTDTQYF	TGTGCCAGCAAACTAGCGACTATAAACACAGATACGCAGTATTTT
TRBV20-1	many	.	TRBJ1-4	CSARTRTNEKLFF	TGCAGTGCTAGGACGAGGACTAATGAAAAACTGTTTTTT
TRBV4-2	many	TRBD2	TRBJ2-1	CASSPRSGTSGRSSYNEQFF	TGTGCCAGCAGCCCAAGGAGTGGGACTAGCGGGAGAAGCTCCTACAATGAGCAGTTCTTC
TRBV9	many	.	TRBJ2-7	CASSDTGNSYEQYF	TGTGCCAGCAGCGATACAGGGAACTCCTACGAGCAGTACTTC
TRBV11-2	.	TRBD1	TRBJ2-3	CASSRPGQGDTDTQYF	TGTGCCAGCAGCAGACCGGGACAGGGAGACACAGATACGCAGTATTTT
TRBV5-5	few	.	TRBJ1-4	CASQTTNEKLFF	TGTGCCAGCCAAACAACTAATGAAAAACTGTTTTTT
TRBV4-2	.	.	TRBJ2-1	CASSRHSLGGYNEQFF	TGTGCCAGCAGCCGCCACTCCCTAGGTGGCTACAATGAGCAGTTCTTC
TRBV29-1	many	TRBD1	TRBJ2-7	CSGHDRDGSYEQYF	TGCAGCGGCCACGACAGGGACGGTTCCTACGAGCAGTACTTC
TRBV12-3/TRBV12-4	many	.	TRBJ2-5	CASRPVVLAGATSETQYF	TGTGCCAGCAGGCCTGTCGTGTTAGCAGGAGCTACTTCAGAGACCCAGTACTTC